This T cell receptor beta chain derives from a study of T cells in Graves' hyperthyroidism and ophthalmopathy. Ten or more counts support this clonotype. Trimming cost V 7 bases and J 3 bases, with 16 bases left between them. The CDR3 length is 14 residues. Germline values: CDR1 KGHSH, CDR2 LQKENI. Amplification of TCR beta CDR3 regions was performed using RNA transcripts as template. The study used the HTBI primer set for a first-round RT-PCR of the TCR CDR3. TCRdb reprocessed the multiplex PCR reads with MiXCR, giving one entry per CDR3 protein. The sample has approximately 320,000 distinct CDR3 sequences; roughly 15% are singletons.

The clonotype was recovered from a man aged 30-40 years with Graves' hyperthyroidism. The chain links TRBV18 to TRBJ2-7; no reliable D call. The specimen was blood. CDR3 sequence: CASWDPVEGYEQYF. CDR3 sequence (DNA): TGTGCCAGCTGGGATCCGGTTGAAGGCTACGAGCAGTACTTC.